The 7 T cell receptor beta chains reported below all come from one sample, sequenced in a study of long-term antiretroviral therapy in people with HIV. Sequencing relied on immunoSEQ assay v3.0, run at survey level. Here immunoSEQ multiplex PCR was the method, and the copy in TCRdb shows in-frame clones only, minus some. The sample records roughly 25,000 clones, roughly 87% being singletons. The sample was unsorted PBMCs, taken 0.4 years after starting antiretroviral therapy. The receptors originated from a man over 45 with HIV.

This rearrangement joins TRBV29-1 to TRBJ1-1; D may be TRBD1 (5 bases). V was trimmed by 4 bases and J by 2 bases, leaving 8 bases between them. Germline V gives CDR1 SQVTM, CDR2 ANQGSEA. The CDR3 sequence is 12 residues long. CDR3 nucleotide sequence: TGCAGCGTTGTGCAGGGCAACACTGAAGCTTTCTTT. It yields the protein CSVVQGNTEAFF. Looking up the rest from reference TRBV29-1 and TRBJ1-1 gives the full variable domain: SAVISQKPSRDICQRGTSLTIQCQVDSQVTMMFWYRQQPGQSLTLIATANQGSEATYESGFVIDKFPISRPNLTFSTLTVSNMSPEDSSIYLCSVVQGNTEAFFGQGTRLTVV.

This rearrangement joins TRBV5-5 to TRBJ2-7; D is unresolved. This CDR3 has 13 residues. CDR1 is SGHKS, CDR2 YYEKEE, per germline (reference sequence). Trimming cost V 1 base and J 2 bases, with 7 bases left between them. In DNA, the CDR3 is TGTGCCAGCAGCTTGTTACAAACCTACGAGCAGTACTTC. The encoded protein is CASSLLQTYEQYF. Full variable domain (remainder filled in from reference TRBV5-5 and TRBJ2-7): DAGVTQSPTHLIKTRGQQVTLRCSPISGHKSVSWYQQVLGQGPQFIFQYYEKEERGRGNFPDRFSARQFPNYSSELNVNALLLGDSALYLCASSLLQTYEQYFGPGTRLTVT.

The chain is built from TRBV4-1 and TRBJ1-1, with D possibly TRBD1 on 5 matching bases. Trimming cost V 4 bases and J 3 bases, with 12 bases left between them. Germline lookup yields CDR1 MGHRA and CDR2 YSYEKL. This CDR3 is built from 14 residues. DNA for the CDR3: TGCGCCAGCAGCCCGAGACCGGGGGACACTGAAGCTTTCTTT. Amino acid sequence: CASSPRPGDTEAFF.

The gene calls are TRBV10-3 and TRBJ2-1; TRBD2 matches 9 bases. The trim removed 4 bases at V and 10 bases at J, leaving 14 bases unmatched. Looked up from germline, CDR1 is ENHRY and CDR2 is SYGVKD. This CDR3 contains 16 residues. The CDR3 loop is CAISGSGRGGAREQFF. The CDR3 nucleotides read TGTGCCATCAGTGGCTCGGGGCGCGGGGGGGCCCGGGAGCAGTTCTTC.

Here the CDR3 reads CASSATAPTAKLFF. Here the CDR3 DNA reads TGTGCCAGCAGCGCCACGGCGCCTACAGCAAAACTGTTTTTT. The chain is built from TRBV9 and TRBJ1-4; no clear D gene. CDR1 is SGDLS, CDR2 YYNGEE, per germline. Trimming removed 3 bases at V and 10 bases at J, with 16 bases between. The CDR3 sequence is 14 residues long. The whole variable domain, filled in from reference TRBV9 and TRBJ1-4, reads DSGVTQTPKHLITATGQRVTLRCSPRSGDLSVYWYQQSLDQGLQFLIQYYNGEERAKGNILERFSAQQFPDLHSELNLSSLELGDSALYFCASSATAPTAKLFFGSGTQLSVL.

The chain recombines TRBV5-1 with TRBJ2-1; 8 nucleotides line up with TRBD2. The germline V gene encodes CDR1 SGHRS and CDR2 YFSETQ. Trimming took 4 bases from V and 8 from J; bases not matched to a gene: 8. The CDR3 is made up of 14 amino acids. CDR3 sequence (DNA): TGCGCCAGCAGCCCCCAGGCGGGGGGCGATGAGCAGTTCTTC. It yields the protein CASSPQAGGDEQFF.

This chain links TRBV10-2 with TRBJ1-6; D ambiguous. Germline lookup yields CDR1 WSHSY and CDR2 SAAADI. Trimming pared 3 bases from V and 3 bases from J, leaving 12 bases between. CDR3 length equals 16 residues. This CDR3 reads CASSEREALYNSPLHF. In DNA form, the CDR3 reads TGCGCCAGCAGTGAAAGGGAGGCACTCTATAATTCACCCCTCCACTTT.